This T cell receptor (beta chain) was documented in a study of blood T cell repertoires in COVID-19 (dated by TCRdb to the early 2020s). About the study as a whole: Samples covering the acute and convalescent phases of COVID-19 were provided by collaborators in the United States, Italy and Spain. The material from the prospective study consisted of cDNA or gDNA derived from T cells, B-cell-depleted T cells, or PBMCs. The dataset comprised deeply sampled blood TCRbeta repertoires from subjects exposed to, actively infected with, or recovered from COVID-19. The repertoires were released in a freely available public database meant as a resource for research on the immune response to SARS-CoV-2. The samples were drawn from the first 160 participants of the ongoing ImmuneRACE study and from 1,254 subjects provided by 6 global collaborators. Nearly every sample came with metadata listing a de-identified subject ID, COVID-19 status, age in years and sex. Where available, HLA class I and class II types were obtained from metadata supplied by the sample provider rather than from assay-based typing.

The germline V gene (reference sequence) yields GTSNPN for CDR1 and SVGIG for CDR2. Cut back by 1 base and 5 bases, the V and J ends lie 20 bases apart. The CDR3 numbers 16 residues from cysteine through phenylalanine. CDR3 DNA is the only sequence kept; it has 48 bases, read in frame from the first base. With regard to this clone: Its antigen specificity is not known. Nothing much larger sits one base from this clone, and base qualities are not available.

Results the study describes overall, beyond this receptor: Clinical and demographic metadata were provided uncurated, with the amount varying by source and participant.

TCRbeta CDR3 regions were amplified from genomic DNA by means of the immunoSEQ Assay, a bias-controlled multiplex PCR. Under the source paper's analysis protocol: The number of nucleated cells in each sample was estimated from the amplification of reference gene primers within the assay. Sequence reads were collapsed and filtered to measure the absolute abundance of every unique TCRbeta CDR3 rearrangement. For each sample, productive Simpson clonality was calculated as the square root of Simpson's diversity index over productive rearrangements. This is the immuneACCESS table as TCRdb keeps it, with only in-frame sequences that have V and J called. A part of the clones is gone; compared with another copy, unresolved V genes explain less than half, and the rest is unexplained. D and trimming were read from the DNA, whereas the V and J calls and clone size are those reported in that table. The sample profile shows about 240,000 clones; approximately 80% of them were found once. The top ten hold approximately 3.5% of the sample.

Collaborating institutions collected whole blood in K2EDTA tubes following their own protocols. Collaborator samples were shipped for TCRbeta analysis as frozen whole blood, isolated PBMCs, or DNA extracted from either sample type. The chain is assembled from TRBV30 and TRBJ1-1, with TRBD1 tentatively as D gene (6 bases match). The source material was peripheral blood. The receptor comes from a woman younger than 35 with acute or convalescent COVID-19. The CDR3 region has the sequence CAWSAVRTVFNTEAFF. The DNA is TGTGCCTGGAGTGCCGTCAGGACAGTTTTTAATACTGAAGCTTTCTTT. Here the CDR3 is joined to the reference TRBV30 and TRBJ1-1 genes, and the full variable domain is: SQTIHQWPATLVQPVGSPLSLECTVEGTSNPNLYWYRQAAGRGLQLLFYSVGIGQISSEVPQNLSASRPQDRQFILSSKKLLLSDSGFYLCAWSAVRTVFNTEAFFGQGTRLTVV.